The next 28 T cell receptor beta chains were all read from a single sample in a study of regulatory T cells in long-lasting Graves disease. With iRepertoire HTBI primers and Arm-PCR of CDR3 regions, TCR beta libraries were built. TCRdb re-called the multiplex PCR reads with MiXCR, one entry per CDR3 protein. The sample carries hundreds of thousands of distinct CDR3 sequences, 25% to 30% recorded once. The time point was: persistent/refractory GD, antithyroid drugs over 5 years with positive TRAb. Construction of the TCR library relied on RNA isolated from PBMCs. Specimen: peripheral blood mononuclear cells (PBMCs), collected when the disease was refractory, from a patient treated with antithyroid drugs. These receptors were obtained from a female donor with Graves disease.

This clonotype was counted only a few times. The chain has TRBV6-5 and TRBJ2-5; a weak D match, TRBD2 (6 bases). Per the germline V gene, CDR1 is MNHEY and CDR2 is SVGAGI. V was trimmed by 4 bases and J by 1 base, leaving 13 bases between them. This CDR3 is 15 amino acids long. The CDR3 loop reads CASSSYSTSQETQYF. CDR3 bases: TGTGCCAGCAGTTCCTACTCGACTAGCCAAGAGACCCAGTACTTC.

The table lists this clonotype with a few counts. The CDR3 sequence is CASSPPVPGRETQYF. In nucleotides, the CDR3 is TGTGCCAGCTCACCACCGGTCCCAGGGAGGGAGACCCAGTACTTC. The chain combines TRBV18 with TRBJ2-5, with D tentatively TRBD2 (6 bases). The CDR3 loop spans 15 amino acids. Germline V gene lookup returns CDR1 KGHSH and CDR2 LQKENI. Trimming took 0 bases from V and 5 from J, leaving 13 bases between them.

The chain employs TRBV7-9 and TRBJ1-4; possible D gene TRBD1, 6 bases. The V gene's germline CDR1 is SEHNR and CDR2 FQNEAQ (reference sequence). There are 13 residues in the CDR3. Trimming shortened V by 3 bases and J by 7 bases, and 9 bases separated the two germline ends. The CDR3, as DNA: TGTGCCAGCAGCTTTGGGGGGCGTGAAAAACTGTTTTTT. Translated: CASSFGGREKLFF.

The chain is built from TRBV9 and TRBJ2-6, with 7 positions matching TRBD1. The CDR3 loop spans 19 amino acids. After removal of 3 bases from V and 0 bases from J, the junction contained 12 bases not matched to a gene. Germline V CDR1 and CDR2: SGDLS, YYNGEE. CDR3 residues: CASSEPRQGRPSGANVLTF. The CDR3, as DNA: TGTGCCAGCAGCGAGCCCCGACAGGGAAGGCCCTCTGGGGCCAACGTCCTGACTTTC.

Notes on this clonotype: A junction boundary mismatches the germline segment, possibly from a read error. V usage is TRBV12-3 or TRBV12-4 and J usage is TRBJ2-2; TRBD1 aligns across 9 bases. This CDR3 has 13 residues. Here the CDR3 DNA reads TGTACCAGCACCCTGGACAGGGGAGGGGAGCTGTTTTTT. This codes for CTSTLDRGGELFF.

This chain connects TRBV5-6 to TRBJ1-2; D may be TRBD1 (6 bases). Trimming took 4 bases from V and 4 from J, leaving 14 bases between them. Germline CDR1 reads SGHDT; CDR2 reads YYEEEE. This CDR3 has 14 amino acids. CDR3 sequence: CASSATGTLYGYTF. The CDR3 DNA sequence: TGTGCCAGCAGCGCAACAGGGACCCTCTATGGCTACACCTTC.

This clonotype was detected a few times. The chain links TRBV7-6 to TRBJ1-5; no clear D gene. The CDR3 has 12 residues. The germline gives CDR1 SGHVS, CDR2 FNYEAQ. Trimming pared 5 bases from V and 6 bases from J, leaving 8 bases between. This CDR3 is CASSNPGQPQHF. CDR3 coding DNA: TGTGCCAGCAGCAACCCTGGTCAGCCCCAGCATTTT.

This clonotype was found many times. The chain links TRBV11-2 to TRBJ2-5; 10 bases line up with TRBD1. Trimming at V came to 3 bases and at J to 0 bases, leaving 4 bases not matched to a gene. Germline V gene lookup returns CDR1 SGHAT and CDR2 FQNNGV. The CDR3 has 16 amino acids. CDR3 DNA sequence: TGTGCCAGCAGCTTGGGGGACAGGGGCTACCAAGAGACCCAGTACTTC. This gives the protein CASSLGDRGYQETQYF.

This clonotype was observed a few times. The chain has TRBV2 and TRBJ1-5, with D unresolved. The CDR3 runs 14 residues. Trimming shortened V by 2 bases and J by 4 bases, and 9 bases separated the two germline ends. Germline values: CDR1 SNHLY, CDR2 FYNNEI. The CDR3 is CASSELTPNQPQHF. CDR3 nucleotide sequence: TGTGCCAGCAGTGAACTAACACCAAATCAGCCCCAGCATTTT. Full variable domain (missing parts from reference TRBV2 and TRBJ1-5): EPEVTQTPSHQVTQMGQEVILRCVPISNHLYFYWYRQILGQKVEFLVSFYNNEISEKSEIFDDQFSVERPDGSNFTLKIRSTKLEDSAMYFCASSELTPNQPQHFGDGTRLSIL.

This clonotype was counted a single time. The chain joins TRBV29-1 to TRBJ1-1; TRBD1 agrees at 12 bases. V was clipped by 6 bases and J by 4 bases; unmatched bases: 12. This CDR3 is 16 amino acids long. Germline values: CDR1 SQVTM, CDR2 ANQGSEA. CDR3 nucleotide sequence: TGCAGCGTCGCCGGGACAGGGGGCGCCGGGGGCACTGAAGCTTTCTTT. As protein: CSVAGTGGAGGTEAFF.

The chain employs TRBV10-3 and TRBJ2-2; tentative D call: TRBD2 (5 bases). CDR1 is ENHRY, CDR2 SYGVKD, per germline. V dropped 4 bases and J dropped 3 bases, with 12 bases sitting between them. CDR3 length: 15 residues. The DNA for the CDR3 is TGTGCCATCAGTGGAAAAGAGGGATACACCGGGGAGCTGTTTTTT. Translation gives CAISGKEGYTGELFF.

This chain's CDR3 is CASSGLAGEETQYF. The DNA of the CDR3 is TGTGCCAGCTCGGGGCTAGCGGGAGAAGAGACCCAGTACTTC. V gene TRBV18 combines with J gene TRBJ2-5; TRBD2 agrees at 10 bases. The CDR3 runs to 14 residues. The junction had 4 bases not matched to a gene; V was cut back by 6 bases and J by 3 bases. Germline CDR1 and CDR2: KGHSH and LQKENI.

This clonotype was observed a few times. The chain uses TRBV7-7 and TRBJ2-2, with TRBD1 matching over 7 bases. Germline CDR1 and CDR2: SSHAT and FNYEAQ (reference sequence). After removal of 11 bases from V and 7 bases from J, the junction contained 16 bases not matched to a gene. The length of the CDR3 is 15 residues. The CDR3 DNA reads TGTGCCGTGACAGGGACCAAGACGTTCGGCGGGGAGCTGTTTTTT. Protein: CAVTGTKTFGGELFF.

This clonotype was seen more than once but under ten times. This rearrangement joins TRBV10-3 to TRBJ1-2; D gene uncertain. Trimming cost V 0 bases and J 6 bases, with 14 bases left between them. Germline CDR1 is ENHRY and CDR2 is SYGVKD. CDR3 size: 15 residues. The CDR3 spells CAISESSTGVHGYTF. As DNA, the CDR3 is TGTGCCATCAGTGAGTCGAGTACGGGAGTTCATGGCTACACCTTC.

Only one count was recorded for this clonotype. The rearrangement joins TRBV20-1 to TRBJ1-3; no clear D. This CDR3 has 10 residues. With 6 bases removed from V and 6 bases from J, the gap between germline ends came to 6 bases. Germline lookup yields CDR1 DFQATT and CDR2 SNEGSKA (reference sequence). The CDR3 loop reads CSAGENTIYF. The CDR3, as DNA: TGCAGTGCCGGAGAAAACACCATATATTTT.

This clonotype came up a few times. The chain links TRBV15 to TRBJ1-1; no clear D gene. Germline V gene sequence: CDR1 LNHNV, CDR2 YYDKDF (reference sequence). V was cut by 0 bases and J by 0 bases, with 14 bases left in between. This CDR3 is 17 amino acids long. The CDR3, as DNA: TGTGCCACCAGCAGAGATTTATTGGCCAACATGAACACTGAAGCTTTCTTT. Translating it yields CATSRDLLANMNTEAFF.

This clonotype was seen only a few times. The chain carries TRBV19 and TRBJ1-2; D call uncertain. The V end lost 4 bases, the J end lost 0 bases, and 12 bases lay between the germline ends. CDR1 and CDR2 (germline): LNHDA, SQIVND (reference sequence). The CDR3 loop spans 15 amino acids. The CDR3 loop is CASSKRSLANYGYTF. As DNA, the CDR3 is TGTGCCAGTAGTAAGAGAAGTCTCGCTAACTATGGCTACACCTTC.

A few counts support this clonotype. The V gene is TRBV2, the J gene TRBJ2-1; 11 positions match TRBD2. The length of the CDR3 is 17 residues. V lost 6 bases to trimming and J lost 4 bases; unmatched junction nucleotides: 11. Germline V gene lookup returns CDR1 SNHLY and CDR2 FYNNEI. CDR3 residues: CASRKDWGTSGYNEQFF. The CDR3 DNA reads as TGTGCCAGCAGGAAGGATTGGGGGACTAGCGGATACAATGAGCAGTTCTTC.

This clonotype was seen a few times. The gene calls are TRBV6-2 or TRBV6-3 and TRBJ1-6; 8 bases are shared with TRBD1. This CDR3 has 18 residues. From germline, CDR1 is MNHEY and CDR2 SVGEGT. Losses at the gene ends were 5 bases for V and 2 bases for J; bases not matched to a gene: 11. In DNA form, the CDR3 reads TGTGCCAGCAGTGAAGCTTCAAGACAGGGGACCTATAATTCACCCCTCCACTTT. This encodes CASSEASRQGTYNSPLHF.

This clonotype was counted a few times. An end of the junction differs from the germline gene, which may be a read error. The chain joins TRBV7-3 to TRBJ2-5; 9 nucleotides align to TRBD2. Germline values: CDR1 SGHTA, CDR2 FQGTGA. The CDR3 loop spans 17 amino acids. CDR3 bases: TGTGCCAGCGGCTTACGGTCTAGCGGGATAGGTCAAGAGACCCAGTACTTC. Its protein is CASGLRSSGIGQETQYF.

The genes are TRBV3-1 and TRBJ1-2; D is unresolved. The CDR3 is 15 residues long. The germline V gene has CDR1 LGHDT and CDR2 YNNKEL (reference sequence). Trimming removed 0 bases from V and 0 bases from J, with 8 bases in between. The CDR3 loop is CASSQEGISNYGYTF. In DNA form, the CDR3 reads TGTGCCAGCAGCCAAGAAGGAATCTCTAACTATGGCTACACCTTC.

The rearrangement uses TRBV29-1 and TRBJ2-7; a weak D match, TRBD2 (5 bases). The CDR3 loop spans 12 amino acids. Germline CDR1 reads SQVTM; CDR2 reads ANQGSEA. With 3 bases removed from V and 3 bases from J, the gap between germline ends came to 9 bases. The CDR3 spells CSVDGNNYEQYF. For the CDR3, the DNA is TGCAGCGTTGACGGGAATAACTACGAGCAGTACTTC.

This chain joins TRBV7-9 and TRBJ1-1; D is uncertain. The ends were cut back, 7 bases at V and 2 bases at J, with 11 bases in the middle. Germline V gives CDR1 SEHNR, CDR2 FQNEAQ (reference sequence). The CDR3 totals 13 residues. Written as DNA, the CDR3 is TGTGCCAGCACCCCCTCTCTAAACACTGAAGCTTTCTTT. Translation gives CASTPSLNTEAFF. Supplemented by reference TRBV7-9 and TRBJ1-1, the full variable domain reads DTGVSQNPRHKITKRGQNVTFRCDPISEHNRLYWYRQTLGQGPEFLTYFQNEAQLEKSRLLSDRFSAERPKGSFSTLEIQRTEQGDSAMYLCASTPSLNTEAFFGQGTRLTVV.

This clonotype was detected only a few times. This chain joins TRBV5-4 and TRBJ1-6; D uncertain. Germline lookup yields CDR1 SGHNT and CDR2 YYREEE (reference sequence). This CDR3 region has 14 residues. V lost 4 bases and J 5 bases, leaving 10 bases between the germline ends. In DNA form, the CDR3 reads TGTGCCAGCAGCGATTCCATCGATAATTCACCCCTCCACTTT. It translates to CASSDSIDNSPLHF. The variable domain in full, with the rest retrieved from reference TRBV5-4 and TRBJ1-6, is ETGVTQSPTHLIKTRGQQVTLRCSSQSGHNTVSWYQQALGQGPQFIFQYYREEENGRGNFPPRFSGLQFPNYSSELNVNALELDDSALYLCASSDSIDNSPLHFGNGTRLTVT.

V gene TRBV28 combines with J gene TRBJ1-5; the D gene is possibly TRBD1 (5 bases). Germline V gene data show CDR1 as MDHEN and CDR2 as SYDVKM. The CDR3 sequence is 16 residues long. V lost 6 bases, J lost 4 bases, and 19 bases lay in between. The DNA for the CDR3 is TGTGCCAGCAGCTTAGGGCAGGGAGCCAAAAATCAGCCCCAGCATTTT. Encoded protein: CASSLGQGAKNQPQHF.

This clonotype appeared a few times. One end of the junction is discordant with germline, which a read error may explain. The V and J genes are TRBV6-9 and TRBJ1-1; no definite D call. The CDR3 length is 13 residues. Germline CDR1 is MNHGY and CDR2 is SVAAGI. CDR3: CANSYSWGTEAFF. CDR3 sequence (DNA): TGTGCCAACAGTTACTCTTGGGGCACTGAAGCTTTCTTT.

This clonotype was seen more than once but under ten times. The rearrangement joins TRBV28 to TRBJ2-7, with 10 bases lining up with TRBD2. Germline values: CDR1 MDHEN, CDR2 SYDVKM. There are 16 residues in the CDR3. After removal of 5 bases from V and 4 bases from J, the junction contained 11 bases not matched to a gene. CDR3 coding DNA: TGTGCCAGCAGTCCCCTGGCTAGCGGGAGAGATTACGAGCAGTACTTC. Translation: CASSPLASGRDYEQYF.

This clonotype was picked up many times. The rearrangement joins TRBV2 to TRBJ2-7; D gene ambiguous. CDR1 SNHLY and CDR2 FYNNEI come from the germline V gene. Trimming removed 0 bases at V and 9 bases at J, with 9 bases between. The CDR3 has 12 residues. This CDR3 reads CASSEALGGQYF. Written as DNA, the CDR3 is TGTGCCAGCAGTGAAGCGCTTGGCGGGCAGTACTTC.